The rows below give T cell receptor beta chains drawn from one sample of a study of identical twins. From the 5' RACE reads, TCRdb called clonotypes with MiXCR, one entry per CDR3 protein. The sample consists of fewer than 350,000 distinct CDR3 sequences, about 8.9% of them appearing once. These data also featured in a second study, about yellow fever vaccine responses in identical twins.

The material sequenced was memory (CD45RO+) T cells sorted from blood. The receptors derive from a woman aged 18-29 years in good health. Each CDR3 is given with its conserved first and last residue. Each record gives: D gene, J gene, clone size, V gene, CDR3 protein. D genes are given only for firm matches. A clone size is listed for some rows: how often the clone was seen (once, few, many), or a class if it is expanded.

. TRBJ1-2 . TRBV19 CASSIRDVSGYTF
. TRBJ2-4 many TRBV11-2 CASSLDGIAGTKNIQYF
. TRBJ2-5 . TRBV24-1 CATSDGRQVETQYF
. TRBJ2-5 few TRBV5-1 CASSLAGLGGPQETQYF
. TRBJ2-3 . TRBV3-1 CASSPGGPADTQYF
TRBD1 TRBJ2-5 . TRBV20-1 CSAIPGTGRETQYF
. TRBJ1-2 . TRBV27 CASRPVSNYGYTF
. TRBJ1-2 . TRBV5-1 CASSLVQGGTNYGYTF
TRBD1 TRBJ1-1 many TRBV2 CASSRTGALTLNTEAFF
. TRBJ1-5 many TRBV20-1 CSARDWLGNQPQHF
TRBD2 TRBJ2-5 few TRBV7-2 CASSYQSGGAETQYF
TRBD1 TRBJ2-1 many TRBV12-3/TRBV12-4 CASSLRPGGPDEQFF
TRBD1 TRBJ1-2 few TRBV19 CASSQGGELGYGYTF
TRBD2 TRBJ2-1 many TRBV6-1 CASSELILAGEKFF
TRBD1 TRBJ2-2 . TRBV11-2 CASSPIPGQRSPDTGELFF
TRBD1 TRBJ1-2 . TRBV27 CASGGQGSNGYTF
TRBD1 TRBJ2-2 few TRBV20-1 CSARGRGSTGELFF
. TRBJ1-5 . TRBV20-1 CSASPPTNRRNQPQHF
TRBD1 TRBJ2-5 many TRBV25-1 CASTQTGVRETQYF